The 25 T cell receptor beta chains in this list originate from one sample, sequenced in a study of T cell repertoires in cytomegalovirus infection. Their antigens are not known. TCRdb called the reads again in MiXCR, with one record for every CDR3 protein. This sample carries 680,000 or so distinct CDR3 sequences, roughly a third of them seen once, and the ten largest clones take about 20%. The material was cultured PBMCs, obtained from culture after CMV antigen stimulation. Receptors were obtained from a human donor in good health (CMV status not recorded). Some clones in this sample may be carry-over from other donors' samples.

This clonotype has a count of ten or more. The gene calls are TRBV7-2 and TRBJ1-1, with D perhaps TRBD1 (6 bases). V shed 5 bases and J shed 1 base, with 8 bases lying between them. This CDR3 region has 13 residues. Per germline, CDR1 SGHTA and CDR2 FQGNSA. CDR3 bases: TGTGCCAGCAGCCAGGACAGGAACACTGAAGCTTTCTTT. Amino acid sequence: CASSQDRNTEAFF.

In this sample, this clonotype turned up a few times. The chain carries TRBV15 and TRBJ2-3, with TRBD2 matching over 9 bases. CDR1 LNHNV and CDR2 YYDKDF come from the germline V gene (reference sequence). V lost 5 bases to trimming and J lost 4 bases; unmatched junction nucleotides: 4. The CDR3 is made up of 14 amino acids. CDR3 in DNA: TGTGCCACCAGCGGGGGACTAGCCCCAGATACGCAGTATTTT. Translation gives CATSGGLAPDTQYF. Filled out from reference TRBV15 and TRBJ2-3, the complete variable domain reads DAMVIQNPRYQVTQFGKPVTLSCSQTLNHNVMYWYQQKSSQAPKLLFHYYDKDFNNEADTPDNFQSRRPNTSFCFLDIRSPGLGDTAMYLCATSGGLAPDTQYFGPGTRLTVL.

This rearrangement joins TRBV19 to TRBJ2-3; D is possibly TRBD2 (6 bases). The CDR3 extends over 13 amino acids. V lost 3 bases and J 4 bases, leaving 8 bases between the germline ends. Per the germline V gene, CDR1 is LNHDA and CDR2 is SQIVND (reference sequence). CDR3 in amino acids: CASSIGGADTQYF. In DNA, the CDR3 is TGTGCCAGTAGTATCGGAGGGGCAGATACGCAGTATTTT.

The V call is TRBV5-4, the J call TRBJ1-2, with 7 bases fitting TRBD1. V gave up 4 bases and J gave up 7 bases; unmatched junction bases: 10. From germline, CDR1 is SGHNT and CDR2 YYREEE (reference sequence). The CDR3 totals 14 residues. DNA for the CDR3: TGTGCCAGCAGCCGCCCGACAGGGTCGGGTGGCTACACCTTC. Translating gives CASSRPTGSGGYTF.

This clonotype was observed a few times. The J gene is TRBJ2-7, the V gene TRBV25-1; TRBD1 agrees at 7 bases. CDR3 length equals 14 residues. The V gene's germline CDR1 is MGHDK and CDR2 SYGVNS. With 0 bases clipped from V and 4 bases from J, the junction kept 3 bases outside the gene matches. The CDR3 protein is CASSEYNRGYEQYF. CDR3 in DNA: TGTGCCAGCAGTGAATATAACAGGGGATACGAGCAGTACTTC.

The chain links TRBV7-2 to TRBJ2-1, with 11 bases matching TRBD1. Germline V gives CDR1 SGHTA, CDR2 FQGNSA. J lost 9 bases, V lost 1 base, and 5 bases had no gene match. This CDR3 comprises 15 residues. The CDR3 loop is CASSLVGQGVGEQFF. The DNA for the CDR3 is TGTGCCAGCAGCTTAGTGGGACAGGGGGTCGGTGAGCAGTTCTTC. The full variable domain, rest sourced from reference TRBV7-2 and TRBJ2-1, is GAGVSQSPSNKVTEKGKDVELRCDPISGHTALYWYRQSLGQGLEFLIYFQGNSAPDKSGLPSDRFSAERTGGSVSTLTIQRTQQEDSAVYLCASSLVGQGVGEQFFGPGTRLTVL.

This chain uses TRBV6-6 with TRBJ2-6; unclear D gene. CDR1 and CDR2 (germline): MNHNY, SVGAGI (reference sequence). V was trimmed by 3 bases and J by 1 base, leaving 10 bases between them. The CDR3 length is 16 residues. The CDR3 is CASSYIWGSGANVLTF. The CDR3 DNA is TGTGCCAGCAGTTATATTTGGGGTTCTGGGGCCAACGTCCTGACTTTC.

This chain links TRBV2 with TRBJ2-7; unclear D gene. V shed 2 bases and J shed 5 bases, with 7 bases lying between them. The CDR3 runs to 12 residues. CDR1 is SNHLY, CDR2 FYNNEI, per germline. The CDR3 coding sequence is TGTGCCAGCAGTGAAAATGTGGACGAGCAGTACTTC. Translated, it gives CASSENVDEQYF.

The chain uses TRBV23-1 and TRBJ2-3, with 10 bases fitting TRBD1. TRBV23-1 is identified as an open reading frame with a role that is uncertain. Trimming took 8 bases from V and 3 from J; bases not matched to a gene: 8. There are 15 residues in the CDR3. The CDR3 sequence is CASAPTGGSTDTQYF. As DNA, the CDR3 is TGCGCCAGCGCCCCGACAGGGGGCAGTACAGATACGCAGTATTTT.

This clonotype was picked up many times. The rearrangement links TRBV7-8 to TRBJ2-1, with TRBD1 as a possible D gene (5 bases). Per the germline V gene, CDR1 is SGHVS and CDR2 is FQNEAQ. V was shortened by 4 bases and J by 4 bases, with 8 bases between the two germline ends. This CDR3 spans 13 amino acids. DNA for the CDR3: TGTGCCAGCAGCTCGGACAATTACAATGAGCAGTTCTTC. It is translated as CASSSDNYNEQFF.

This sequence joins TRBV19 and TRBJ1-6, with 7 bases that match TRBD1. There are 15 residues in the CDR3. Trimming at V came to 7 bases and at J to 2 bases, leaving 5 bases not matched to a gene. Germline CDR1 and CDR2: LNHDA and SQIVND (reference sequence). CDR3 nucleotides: TGTGCCAGTACCGGACAGGCGGCCTATAATTCACCCCTCCACTTT. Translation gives CASTGQAAYNSPLHF.

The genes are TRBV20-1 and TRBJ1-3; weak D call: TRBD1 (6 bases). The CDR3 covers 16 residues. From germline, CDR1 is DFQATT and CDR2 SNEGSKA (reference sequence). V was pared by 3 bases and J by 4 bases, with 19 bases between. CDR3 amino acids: CSARGGGQGLGNTIYF. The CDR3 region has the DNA TGCAGTGCTAGGGGGGGGGGGCAGGGGCTGGGAAACACCATATATTTT.

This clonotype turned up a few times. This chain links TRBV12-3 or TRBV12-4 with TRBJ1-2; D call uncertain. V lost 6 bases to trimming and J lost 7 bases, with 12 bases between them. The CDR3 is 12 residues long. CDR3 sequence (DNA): TGTGCCAGCAGATACGGGCCTGCTGGCTACACCTTC. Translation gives CASRYGPAGYTF.

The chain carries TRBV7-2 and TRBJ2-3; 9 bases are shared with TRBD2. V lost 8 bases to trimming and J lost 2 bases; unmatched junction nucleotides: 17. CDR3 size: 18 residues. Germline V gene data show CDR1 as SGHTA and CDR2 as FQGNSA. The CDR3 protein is CASGELVGTSSPTDTQYF. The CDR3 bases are TGTGCCAGCGGGGAATTAGTCGGGACTAGCTCTCCCACAGATACGCAGTATTTT.

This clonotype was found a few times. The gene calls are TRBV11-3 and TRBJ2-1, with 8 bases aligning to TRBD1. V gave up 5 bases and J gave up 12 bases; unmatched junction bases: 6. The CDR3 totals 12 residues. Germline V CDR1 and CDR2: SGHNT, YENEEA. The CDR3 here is CASSQGALGQFF. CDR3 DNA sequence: TGTGCCAGCAGCCAGGGGGCTCTTGGGCAGTTCTTC. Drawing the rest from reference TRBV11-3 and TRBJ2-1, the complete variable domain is EAGVVQSPRYKIIEKKQPVAFWCNPISGHNTLYWYLQNLGQGPELLIRYENEEAVDDSQLPKDRFSAERLKGVDSTLKIQPAELGDSAVYLCASSQGALGQFFGPGTRLTVL.

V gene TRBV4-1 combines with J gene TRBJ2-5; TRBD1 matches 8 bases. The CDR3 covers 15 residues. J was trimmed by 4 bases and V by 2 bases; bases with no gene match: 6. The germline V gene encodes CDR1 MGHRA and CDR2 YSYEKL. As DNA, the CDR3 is TGCGCCAGCAGCCAACAGGGGGCGCCGGGAGAGACCCAGTACTTC. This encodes CASSQQGAPGETQYF.

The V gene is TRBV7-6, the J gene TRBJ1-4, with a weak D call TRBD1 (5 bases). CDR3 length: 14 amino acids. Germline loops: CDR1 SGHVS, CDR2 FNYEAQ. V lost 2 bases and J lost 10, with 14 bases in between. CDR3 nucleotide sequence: TGTGCCAGCAGCTTAATGTCAGGGATCGGAAAACTGTTTTTT. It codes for CASSLMSGIGKLFF.

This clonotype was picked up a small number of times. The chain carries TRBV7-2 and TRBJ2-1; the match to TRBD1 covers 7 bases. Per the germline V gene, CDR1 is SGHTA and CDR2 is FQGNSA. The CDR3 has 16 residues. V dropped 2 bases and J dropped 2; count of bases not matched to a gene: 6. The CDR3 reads CASSLPRDSAYNEQFF. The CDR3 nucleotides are TGTGCCAGCAGCTTACCTCGGGACAGCGCCTACAATGAGCAGTTCTTC.

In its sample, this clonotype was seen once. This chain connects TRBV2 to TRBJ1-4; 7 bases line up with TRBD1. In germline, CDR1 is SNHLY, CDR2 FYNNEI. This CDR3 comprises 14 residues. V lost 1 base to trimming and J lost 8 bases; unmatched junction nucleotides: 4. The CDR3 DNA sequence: TGTGCCAGCAGTGAAGAAGGGGGCAAGGAAAAACTGTTTTTT. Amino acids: CASSEEGGKEKLFF. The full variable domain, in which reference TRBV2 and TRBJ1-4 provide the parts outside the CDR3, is EPEVTQTPSHQVTQMGQEVILRCVPISNHLYFYWYRQILGQKVEFLVSFYNNEISEKSEIFDDQFSVERPDGSNFTLKIRSTKLEDSAMYFCASSEEGGKEKLFFGSGTQLSVL.

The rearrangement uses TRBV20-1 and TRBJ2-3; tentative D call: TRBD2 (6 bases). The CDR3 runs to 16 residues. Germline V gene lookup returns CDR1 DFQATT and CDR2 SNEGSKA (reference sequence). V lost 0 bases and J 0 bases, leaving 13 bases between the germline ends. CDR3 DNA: TGCAGTGCTAGAGATTGGAGGGTTACTAGCACAGATACGCAGTATTTT. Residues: CSARDWRVTSTDTQYF.

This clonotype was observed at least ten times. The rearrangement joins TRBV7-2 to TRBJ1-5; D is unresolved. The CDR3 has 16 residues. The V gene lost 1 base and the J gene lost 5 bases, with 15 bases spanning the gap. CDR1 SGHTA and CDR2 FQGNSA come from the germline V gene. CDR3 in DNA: TGTGCCAGCAGCTTAGGGGATGGGAGAAGGGATCAGCCCCAGCATTTT. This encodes CASSLGDGRRDQPQHF.

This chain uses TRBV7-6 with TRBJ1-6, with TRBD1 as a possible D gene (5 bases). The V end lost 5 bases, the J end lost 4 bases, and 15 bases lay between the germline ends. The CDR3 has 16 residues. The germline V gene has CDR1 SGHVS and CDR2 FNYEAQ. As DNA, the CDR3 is TGTGCCAGCAGCGACTCCGGGACGGAGTATAATTCACCCCTCCACTTT. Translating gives CASSDSGTEYNSPLHF. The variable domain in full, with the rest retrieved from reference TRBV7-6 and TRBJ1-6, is GAGVSQSPRYKVTKRGQDVALRCDPISGHVSLYWYRQALGQGPEFLTYFNYEAQQDKSGLPNDRFSAERPEGSISTLTIQRTEQRDSAMYRCASSDSGTEYNSPLHFGNGTRLTVT.

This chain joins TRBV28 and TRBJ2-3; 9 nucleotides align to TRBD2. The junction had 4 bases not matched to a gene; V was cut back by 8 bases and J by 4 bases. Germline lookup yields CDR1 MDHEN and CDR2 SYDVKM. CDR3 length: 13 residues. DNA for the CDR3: TGTGCCAGCGTTTTAGCGGGGGCAGATACGCAGTATTTT. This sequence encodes CASVLAGADTQYF.

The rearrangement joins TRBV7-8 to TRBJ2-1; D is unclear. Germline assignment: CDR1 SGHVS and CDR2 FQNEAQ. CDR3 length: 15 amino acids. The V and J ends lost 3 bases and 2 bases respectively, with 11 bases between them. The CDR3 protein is CASSLAWGTYNEQFF. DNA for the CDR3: TGTGCCAGCAGCTTGGCCTGGGGTACCTACAATGAGCAGTTCTTC.

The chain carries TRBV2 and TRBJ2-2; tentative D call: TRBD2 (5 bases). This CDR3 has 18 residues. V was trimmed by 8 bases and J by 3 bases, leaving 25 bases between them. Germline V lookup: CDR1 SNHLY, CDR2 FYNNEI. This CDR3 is CASGRRASGPRDTGELFF. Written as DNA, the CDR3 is TGTGCCAGCGGCCGAAGGGCCAGCGGACCCCGTGACACCGGGGAGCTGTTTTTT.